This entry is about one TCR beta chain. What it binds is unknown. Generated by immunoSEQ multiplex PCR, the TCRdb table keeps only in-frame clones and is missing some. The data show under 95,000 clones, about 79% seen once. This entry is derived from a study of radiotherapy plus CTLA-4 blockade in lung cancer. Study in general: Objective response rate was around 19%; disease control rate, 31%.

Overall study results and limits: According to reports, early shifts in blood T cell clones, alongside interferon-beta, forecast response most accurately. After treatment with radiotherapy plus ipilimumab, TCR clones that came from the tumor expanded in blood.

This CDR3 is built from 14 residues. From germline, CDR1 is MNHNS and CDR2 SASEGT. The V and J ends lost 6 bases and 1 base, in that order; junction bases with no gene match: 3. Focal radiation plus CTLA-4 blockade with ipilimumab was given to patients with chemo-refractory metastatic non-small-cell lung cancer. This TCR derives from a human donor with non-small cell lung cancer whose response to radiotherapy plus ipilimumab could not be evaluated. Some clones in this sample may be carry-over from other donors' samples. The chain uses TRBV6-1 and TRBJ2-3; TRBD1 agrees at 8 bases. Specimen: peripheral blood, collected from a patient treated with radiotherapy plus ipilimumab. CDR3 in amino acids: CASRPGQGTDTQYF. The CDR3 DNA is TGTGCCAGCAGGCCGGGACAGGGCACAGATACGCAGTATTTT.